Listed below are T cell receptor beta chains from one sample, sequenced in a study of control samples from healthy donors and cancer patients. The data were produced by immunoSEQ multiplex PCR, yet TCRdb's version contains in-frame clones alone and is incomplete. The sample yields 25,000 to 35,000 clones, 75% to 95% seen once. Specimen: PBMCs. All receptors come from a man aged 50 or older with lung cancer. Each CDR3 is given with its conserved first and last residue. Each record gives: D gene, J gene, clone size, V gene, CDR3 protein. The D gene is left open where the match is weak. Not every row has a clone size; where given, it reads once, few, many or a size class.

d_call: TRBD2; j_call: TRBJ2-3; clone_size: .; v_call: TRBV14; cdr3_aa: CARSQAGGGLTDTQYF
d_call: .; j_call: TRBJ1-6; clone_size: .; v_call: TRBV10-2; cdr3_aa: CASHEPLGRGINSPLHF
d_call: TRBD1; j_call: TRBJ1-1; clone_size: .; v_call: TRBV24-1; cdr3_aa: CATSDRKGGGTEAFF
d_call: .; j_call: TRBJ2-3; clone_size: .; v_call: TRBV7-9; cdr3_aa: CASSLARPPTDTQYF
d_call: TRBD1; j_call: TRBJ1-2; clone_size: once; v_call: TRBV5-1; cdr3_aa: CASSFYRGDYGYTF
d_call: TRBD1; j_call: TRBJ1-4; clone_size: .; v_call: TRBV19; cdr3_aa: CASGDSVNEKLFF
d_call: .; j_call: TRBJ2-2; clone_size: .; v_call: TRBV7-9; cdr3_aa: CASSFGENTGELFF
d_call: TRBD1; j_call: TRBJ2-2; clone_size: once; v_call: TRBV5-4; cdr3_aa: CASSLTPGQGATGELFF
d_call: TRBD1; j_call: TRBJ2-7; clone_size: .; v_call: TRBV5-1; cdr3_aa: CASSPHSWDRVSYEQYF
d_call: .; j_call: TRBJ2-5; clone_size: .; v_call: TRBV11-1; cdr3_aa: CASSQSGTVLQETQYF
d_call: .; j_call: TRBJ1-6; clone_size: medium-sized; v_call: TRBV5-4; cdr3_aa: CASSFTGDGNSPLHF
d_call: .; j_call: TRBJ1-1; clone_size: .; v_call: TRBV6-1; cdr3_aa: CASSETGPHYTEAFF
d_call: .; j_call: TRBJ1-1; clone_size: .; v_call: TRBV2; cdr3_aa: CASMGNMNTEAFF
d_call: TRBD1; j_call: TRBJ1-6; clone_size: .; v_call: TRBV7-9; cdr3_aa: CASSQGQGGSPLHF
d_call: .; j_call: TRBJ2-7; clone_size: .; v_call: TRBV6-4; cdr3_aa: CASSFRMNDEQYF
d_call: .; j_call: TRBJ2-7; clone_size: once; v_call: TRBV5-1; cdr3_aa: CASSFDAGSYEQYF
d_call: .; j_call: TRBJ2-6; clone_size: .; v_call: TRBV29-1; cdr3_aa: CSVVDLEQNSGANVLTF
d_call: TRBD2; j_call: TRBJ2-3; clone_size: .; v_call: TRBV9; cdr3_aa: CASRAGGHTDTQYF
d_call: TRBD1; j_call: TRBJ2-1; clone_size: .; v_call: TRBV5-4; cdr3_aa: CASSLDRGLFDEQFF
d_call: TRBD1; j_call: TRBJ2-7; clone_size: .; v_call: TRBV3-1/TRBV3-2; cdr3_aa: CASSKSGTGGTLQYF
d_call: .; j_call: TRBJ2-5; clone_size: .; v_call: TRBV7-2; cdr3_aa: CASSFSGLQETQYF
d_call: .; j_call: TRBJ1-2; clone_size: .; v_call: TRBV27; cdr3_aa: CASSLSWGGYGYTF
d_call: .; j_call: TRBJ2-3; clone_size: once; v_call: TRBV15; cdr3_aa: CATSRDQGEDTQYF
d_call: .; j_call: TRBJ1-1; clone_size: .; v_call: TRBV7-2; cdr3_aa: CASSLRTGMNTEAFF
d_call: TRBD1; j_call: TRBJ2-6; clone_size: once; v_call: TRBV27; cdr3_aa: CASSLRGTGISGANVLTF
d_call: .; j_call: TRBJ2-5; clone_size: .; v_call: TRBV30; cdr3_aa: CACPLEGSLQETQYF
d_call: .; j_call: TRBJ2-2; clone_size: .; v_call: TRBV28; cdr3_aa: CASSSPYADTSNTGELFF
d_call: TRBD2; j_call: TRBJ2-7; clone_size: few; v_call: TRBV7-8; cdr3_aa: CASSLREGSYEQYF
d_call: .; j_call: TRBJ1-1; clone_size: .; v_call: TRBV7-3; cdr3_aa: CASSSQGGNTEAFF
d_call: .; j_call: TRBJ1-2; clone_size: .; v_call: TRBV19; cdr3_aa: CASRPGTNYGYTF
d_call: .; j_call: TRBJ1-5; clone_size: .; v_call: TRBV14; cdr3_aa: CARTRTSNQPQHF
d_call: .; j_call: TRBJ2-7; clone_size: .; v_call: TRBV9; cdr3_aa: CASSTQGTYEQYF
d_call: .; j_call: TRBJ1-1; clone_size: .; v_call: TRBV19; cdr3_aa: CASRSREVNTEAFF
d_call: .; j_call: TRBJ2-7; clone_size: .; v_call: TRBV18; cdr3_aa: CASSPPAGGHEQYF
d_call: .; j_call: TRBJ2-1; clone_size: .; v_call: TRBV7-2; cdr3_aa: CASSLDSGPHNEQFF
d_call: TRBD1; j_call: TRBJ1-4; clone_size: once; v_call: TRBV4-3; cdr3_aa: CASSPGQGAAGNEKLFF
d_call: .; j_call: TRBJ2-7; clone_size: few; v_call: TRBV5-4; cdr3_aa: CASSSDSSYEQYF
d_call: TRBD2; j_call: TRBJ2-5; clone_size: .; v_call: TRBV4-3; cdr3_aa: CASSQELAGGTQYF
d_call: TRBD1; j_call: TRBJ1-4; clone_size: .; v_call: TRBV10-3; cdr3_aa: CAISEFGQGDATNEKLFF
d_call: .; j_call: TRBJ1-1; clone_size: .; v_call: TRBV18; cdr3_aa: CASSPGRNTEAFF
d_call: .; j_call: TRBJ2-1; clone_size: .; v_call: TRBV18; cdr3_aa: CASSPPGGGGDYNEQFF
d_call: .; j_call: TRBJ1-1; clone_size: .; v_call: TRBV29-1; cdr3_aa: CSVVLNTEAFF